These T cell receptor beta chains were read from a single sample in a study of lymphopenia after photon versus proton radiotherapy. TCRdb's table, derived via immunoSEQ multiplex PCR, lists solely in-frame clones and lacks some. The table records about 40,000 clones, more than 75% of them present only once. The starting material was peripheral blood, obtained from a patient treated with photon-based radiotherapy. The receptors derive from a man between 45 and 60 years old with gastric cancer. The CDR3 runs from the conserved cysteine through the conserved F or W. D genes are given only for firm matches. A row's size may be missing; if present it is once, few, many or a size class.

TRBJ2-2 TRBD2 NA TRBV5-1 TGCGCCAGCAGCTCGGGACTAGCGGGATTCACCGGGGAGCTGTTTTTT CASSSGLAGFTGELFF
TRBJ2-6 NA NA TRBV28 TGTGCCAGCAGTATGCGGACATTCCTCTCTGGGGCCAACGTCCTGACTTTC CASSMRTFLSGANVLTF
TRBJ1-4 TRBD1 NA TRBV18 TGTGCCAGCTCACCCGGGTGGACAGGATCGGCTAATGAAAAACTGTTTTTT CASSPGWTGSANEKLFF
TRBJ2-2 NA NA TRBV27 TGTGCCAGCAGTCATACAAAGACCGGGGAGCTGTTTTTT CASSHTKTGELFF
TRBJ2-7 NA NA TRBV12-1 TGTGCCAGCAGCCCCAGGGCTAGCGGGAGGGCCGAGGCCTACGAGCAGTACTTC CASSPRASGRAEAYEQYF
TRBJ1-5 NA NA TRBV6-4 TGTGCCAGCAGTGACTCGAAGTGGACAGAGAGGAGCAATCAGCCCCAGCATTTT CASSDSKWTERSNQPQHF
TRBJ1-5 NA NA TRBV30 TGTGCCTGGGCAGGGAATAGCAATCAGCCCCAGCATTTT CAWAGNSNQPQHF
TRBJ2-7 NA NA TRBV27 TGTGCCAGCAGCCTTGAGGGGGGATCGTACGAGCAGTACTTC CASSLEGGSYEQYF
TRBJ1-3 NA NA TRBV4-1 TGCGCCAGCAGCCTCGGGACAAGCGCTGGAAGCACCATATATTTT CASSLGTSAGSTIYF
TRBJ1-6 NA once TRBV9 TGTGCCAGCAGCGTAGGCGACAGAGTTAATTCACCCCTCCACTTT CASSVGDRVNSPLHF
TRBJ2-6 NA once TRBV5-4 TGTGCCAGCAGCTTCTGGGGAGTTGGGGCCAACGTCCTGACTTTC CASSFWGVGANVLTF
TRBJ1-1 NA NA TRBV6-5 TGTGCCAGCAGTTACTCAGTAAACACTGAAGCTTTCTTT CASSYSVNTEAFF
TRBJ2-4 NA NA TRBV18 TGTGCCAGCTCACCAAGGGACCGAGGTAACATTCAGTACTTC CASSPRDRGNIQYF
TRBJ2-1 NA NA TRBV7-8 TGTGCCAGCAGACCCACCTTTAGCCGCCTTTCCTACAATGAGCAGTTCTTC CASRPTFSRLSYNEQFF
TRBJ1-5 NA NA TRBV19 TGTGCCAGTAGTTCCACCTTTACGGGCCCCCAAGCCTATAGCAATCAGCCCCAGCATTTT CASSSTFTGPQAYSNQPQHF
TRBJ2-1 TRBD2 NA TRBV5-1 TGCGCCAGCAGCCTACTAGCGGGAGCGTACAATGAGCAGTTCTTC CASSLLAGAYNEQFF